This T cell receptor (beta chain) was recorded in a study of blood T cell repertoires in COVID-19. The overall study: Specimens from acute and convalescent COVID-19 originated in the United States, Italy and Spain. From T cells, B-cell-depleted T cells, or PBMCs came the material, which was cDNA or gDNA.

The CDR3 runs 14 residues. Trimming cost V 5 bases and J 5 bases, with 15 bases left between them. The germline gives CDR1 SEHNR, CDR2 FQNEAQ (reference sequence). In the authors' workflow: Researchers report that nucleated cell counts were estimated from reference gene primer amplification. The method was immunoSEQ multiplex PCR; TCRdb's version includes in-frame clones alone and lacks a portion of them. D and trimming come from the DNA, and the V and J calls and clone size come from that table. Of 80,000 to 95,000 clones in the sample, about 89% were seen once. This sequence joins TRBV7-9 and TRBJ1-1; D remains unclear. The sequencing input was peripheral blood. The sequence came from a human donor in a cohort sampled during active COVID-19. This CDR3 is CASSNLPTETEAFF. For the CDR3, the DNA is TGTGCCAGCAGCAACCTCCCCACGGAGACTGAAGCTTTCTTT.